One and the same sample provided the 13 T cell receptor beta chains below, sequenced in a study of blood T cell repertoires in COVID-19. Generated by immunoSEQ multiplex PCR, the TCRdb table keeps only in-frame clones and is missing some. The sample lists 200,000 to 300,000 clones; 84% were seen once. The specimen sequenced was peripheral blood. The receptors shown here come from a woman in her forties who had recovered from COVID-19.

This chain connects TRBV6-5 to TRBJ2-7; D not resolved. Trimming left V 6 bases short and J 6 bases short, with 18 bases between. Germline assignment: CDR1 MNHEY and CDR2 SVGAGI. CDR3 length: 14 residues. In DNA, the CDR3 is TGTGCCAGCAGGAAGATTGACCGGTCAGGCGAGCAGTACTTC. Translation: CASRKIDRSGEQYF.

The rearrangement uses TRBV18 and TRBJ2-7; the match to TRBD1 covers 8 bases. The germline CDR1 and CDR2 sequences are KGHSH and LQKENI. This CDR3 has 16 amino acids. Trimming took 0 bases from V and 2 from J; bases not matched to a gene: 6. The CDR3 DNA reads TGTGCCAGCTCACCACCGAGGGACAGGAGGGCCTACGAGCAGTACTTC. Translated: CASSPPRDRRAYEQYF.

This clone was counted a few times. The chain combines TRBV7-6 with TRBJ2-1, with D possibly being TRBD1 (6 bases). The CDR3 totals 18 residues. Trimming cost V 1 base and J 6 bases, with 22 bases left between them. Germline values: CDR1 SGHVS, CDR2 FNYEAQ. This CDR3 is CASSLEFDSPTRGNEQFF. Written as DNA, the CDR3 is TGTGCCAGCAGCTTAGAGTTTGACTCCCCGACCAGGGGCAATGAGCAGTTCTTC.

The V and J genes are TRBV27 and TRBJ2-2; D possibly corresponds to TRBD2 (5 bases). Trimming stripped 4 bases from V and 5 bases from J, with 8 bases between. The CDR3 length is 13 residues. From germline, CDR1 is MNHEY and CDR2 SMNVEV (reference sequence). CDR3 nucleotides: TGTGCCAGCAGTTGGACTGAGACCGGGGAGCTGTTTTTT. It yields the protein CASSWTETGELFF.

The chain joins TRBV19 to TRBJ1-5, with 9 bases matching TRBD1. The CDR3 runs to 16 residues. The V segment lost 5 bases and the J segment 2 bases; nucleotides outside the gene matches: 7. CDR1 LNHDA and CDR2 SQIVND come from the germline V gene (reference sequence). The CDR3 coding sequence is TGTGCCAGTAGTCAACAGGGGGCGCCAGGCAATCAGCCCCAGCATTTT. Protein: CASSQQGAPGNQPQHF.

The CDR3 is CASSQVFRGRRSYEQYF. The CDR3 DNA sequence: TGCGCCAGCAGCCAAGTTTTCAGGGGCCGCAGGTCCTACGAGCAGTACTTC. The J gene is TRBJ2-7, the V gene TRBV4-1; possibly TRBD1 for D (6 bases). Trimming left V 1 base short and J 1 base short, with 17 bases between. Germline V lookup: CDR1 MGHRA, CDR2 YSYEKL. CDR3 length equals 17 residues.

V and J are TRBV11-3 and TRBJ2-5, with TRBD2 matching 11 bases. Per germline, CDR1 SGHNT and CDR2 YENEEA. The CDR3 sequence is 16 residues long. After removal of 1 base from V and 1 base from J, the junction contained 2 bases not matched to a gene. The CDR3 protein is CASSLGTSGPQETQYF. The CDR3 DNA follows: TGTGCCAGCAGCTTAGGGACTAGCGGGCCCCAAGAGACCCAGTACTTC.

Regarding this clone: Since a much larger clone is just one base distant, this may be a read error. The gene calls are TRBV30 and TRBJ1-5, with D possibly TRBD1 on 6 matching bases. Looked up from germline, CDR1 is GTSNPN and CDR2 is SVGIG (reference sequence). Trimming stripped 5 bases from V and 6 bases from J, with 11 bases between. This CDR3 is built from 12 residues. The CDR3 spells CAWDRTGQPQHF. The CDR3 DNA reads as TGTGCCTGGGACAGGACGGGTCAGCCCCAGCATTTT.

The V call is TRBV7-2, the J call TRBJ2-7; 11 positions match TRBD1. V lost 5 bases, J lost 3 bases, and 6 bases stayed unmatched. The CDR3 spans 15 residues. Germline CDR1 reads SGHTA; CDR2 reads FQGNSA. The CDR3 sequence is CASSLRTGGIYEQYF. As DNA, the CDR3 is TGTGCCAGCAGCCTCCGGACAGGGGGCATCTACGAGCAGTACTTC. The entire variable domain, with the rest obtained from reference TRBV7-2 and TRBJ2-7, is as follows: GAGVSQSPSNKVTEKGKDVELRCDPISGHTALYWYRQSLGQGLEFLIYFQGNSAPDKSGLPSDRFSAERTGGSVSTLTIQRTQQEDSAVYLCASSLRTGGIYEQYFGPGTRLTVT.

The CDR3 sequence is CASSLGQGPDTQYF. The CDR3 region has the DNA TGTGCCAGCAGTTTAGGACAGGGCCCAGATACGCAGTATTTT. V and J are TRBV28 and TRBJ2-3; 8 positions match TRBD1. The CDR3 totals 14 residues. The J segment lost 4 bases and the V segment lost 2 bases, leaving 2 bases of the junction unmatched. Germline V gene lookup returns CDR1 MDHEN and CDR2 SYDVKM.

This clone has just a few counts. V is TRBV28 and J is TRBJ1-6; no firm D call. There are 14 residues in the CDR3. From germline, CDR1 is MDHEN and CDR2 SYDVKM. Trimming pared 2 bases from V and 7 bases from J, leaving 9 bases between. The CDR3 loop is CASSLIQENSPLHF. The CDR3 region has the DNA TGTGCCAGCAGTTTAATTCAGGAAAATTCACCCCTCCACTTT.

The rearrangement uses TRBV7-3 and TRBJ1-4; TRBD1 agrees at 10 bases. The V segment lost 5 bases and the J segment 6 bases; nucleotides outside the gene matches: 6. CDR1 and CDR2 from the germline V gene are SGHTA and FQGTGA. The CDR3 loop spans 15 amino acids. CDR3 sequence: CASSPRDRGYEKLFF. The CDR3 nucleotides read TGTGCCAGCAGCCCCCGGGACAGGGGTTATGAAAAACTGTTTTTT.

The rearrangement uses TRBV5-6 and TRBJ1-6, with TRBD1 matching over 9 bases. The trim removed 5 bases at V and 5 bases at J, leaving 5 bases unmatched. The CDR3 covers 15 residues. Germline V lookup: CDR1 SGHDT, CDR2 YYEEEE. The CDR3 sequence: CASSYRDRDNSPLHF. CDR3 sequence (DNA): TGTGCCAGCAGTTACCGGGACAGGGATAATTCACCCCTCCACTTT.